A selection of T cell receptor beta chains follows, all from one sample in a study of cytomegalovirus exposure and HLA in healthy donors. Some clones are missing from TCRdb's copy, which holds only in-frame ones; the method was immunoSEQ multiplex PCR. The data hold approximately 90,000 clones, with roughly three quarters observed a single time. The sequenced sample consisted of PBMCs. The source is a man aged 25 to 40 in good health and CMV-seronegative. The CDR3 runs from the conserved cysteine through the conserved F or W. A D gene is named only where the DNA matches it firmly. Size is omitted from some rows. Given values are once, few, many or a class for expanded clones.

J	V	size	D	CDR3	DNA
TRBJ1-2	TRBV4-2	-	-	CASRSWQDSYTF	TGTGCCAGCAGAAGTTGGCAGGACTCCTACACCTTC
TRBJ2-1	TRBV6-5	-	TRBD2	CASSYIAGDYTEQFF	TGTGCCAGCAGTTACATAGCGGGGGACTATACGGAGCAGTTCTTC
TRBJ2-7	TRBV2	-	-	CASTTGSYEQYF	TGTGCCAGCACCACAGGGTCCTACGAGCAGTACTTC
TRBJ1-4	TRBV9	-	-	CASSVEGGVSEKLFF	TGTGCCAGCAGCGTAGAGGGAGGGGTTAGCGAAAAACTGTTTTTT
TRBJ2-7	TRBV11-2	-	TRBD2	CASSLDRVGGIVSYEQYF	TGTGCCAGCAGCTTAGATCGAGTGGGAGGGATCGTCTCCTACGAGCAGTACTTC
TRBJ2-1	TRBV5-4	few	TRBD2	CASSLAASGLEQFF	TGTGCCAGCAGCTTGGCCGCTAGCGGGCTAGAGCAGTTCTTC
TRBJ1-2	TRBV28	few	-	CASSFVPDINYGYTF	TGTGCCAGCAGTTTCGTTCCAGACATTAACTATGGCTACACCTTC
TRBJ1-2	TRBV19	-	-	CASSNDRRYAYGYTF	TGTGCCAGTAGTAACGACAGGCGGTATGCCTATGGCTACACCTTC
TRBJ2-7	TRBV5-1	-	-	CASSLWAGSGNEQYF	TGCGCCAGCAGCTTGTGGGCCGGGAGCGGCAACGAGCAGTACTTC
TRBJ2-1	TRBV6-1	medium-sized	TRBD2	CASSEEGVLAAPTYNEQFF	TGTGCCAGCAGTGAAGAGGGAGTACTAGCGGCCCCTACCTACAATGAGCAGTTCTTC
TRBJ1-4	TRBV7-6	-	TRBD1	CASAAGGTNEKLFF	TGTGCCAGCGCTGCAGGGGGGACTAATGAAAAACTGTTTTTT
TRBJ2-5	TRBV13	-	TRBD2	CASSYGRGGDPETQYF	TGTGCCAGCAGCTACGGCCGGGGGGGCGACCCCGAGACCCAGTACTTC
TRBJ2-1	TRBV7-6	-	TRBD2	CASSPMRGGPEAEQFF	TGTGCCAGCAGCCCAATGCGGGGGGGCCCCGAGGCTGAGCAGTTCTTC
TRBJ1-3	TRBV28	-	-	CASSSGDNSGNTIYF	TGTGCCAGCTCGTCGGGGGATAACTCTGGAAACACCATATATTTT
TRBJ2-3	TRBV2	few	-	CASSEVGGSVDTQYF	TGTGCCAGCAGTGAAGTTGGAGGGAGCGTGGATACGCAGTATTTT
TRBJ1-4	TRBV19	-	TRBD1	CASSTGTATNEKLFF	TGTGCCAGTAGTACCGGGACAGCAACTAATGAAAAACTGTTTTTT
TRBJ1-3	TRBV6-1	few	-	CASSLYSAGNTIYF	TGTGCCAGCAGTCTATACTCTGCTGGAAACACCATATATTTT
TRBJ2-7	TRBV7-6	-	-	CASSPEARLSNEQYF	TGTGCCAGCAGCCCTGAGGCTCGGCTCTCCAACGAGCAGTACTTC
TRBJ1-1	TRBV10-3	-	-	CAISREGNTEAFF	TGTGCCATCAGCAGGGAGGGGAACACTGAAGCTTTCTTT
TRBJ1-1	TRBV19	-	TRBD1	CASITGADTEAFF	TGTGCCAGTATCACAGGGGCGGACACTGAAGCTTTCTTT
TRBJ2-3	TRBV11-1	-	TRBD1	CASSLRDRYTDTQYF	TGTGCCAGCAGCCTCCGGGACAGATACACAGATACGCAGTATTTT
TRBJ2-1	TRBV4-1	few	-	CASSQETETYNEQFF	TGCGCCAGCAGCCAAGAAACTGAGACCTACAATGAGCAGTTCTTC
TRBJ1-5	TRBV19	-	TRBD1	CASSTGQGGQPQHF	TGTGCCAGTAGTACCGGACAGGGAGGTCAGCCCCAGCATTTT
TRBJ1-5	TRBV5-5	-	TRBD1	CASSDRDSLQPQHF	TGTGCCAGCAGTGACCGGGACAGTCTTCAGCCCCAGCATTTT
TRBJ1-3	TRBV5-1	once	TRBD1	CASSSTGVIGNTIYF	TGCGCCAGCAGCTCGACAGGGGTGATTGGAAACACCATATATTTT
TRBJ2-5	TRBV6-5	-	-	CASSPGGSQETQYF	TGTGCCAGCAGCCCTGGGGGGTCCCAAGAGACCCAGTACTTC
TRBJ1-6	TRBV7-8	-	-	CASSPHPDRGGRDSPLHF	TGTGCCAGCAGCCCCCACCCGGACCGAGGGGGTAGGGATTCACCCCTCCACTTT
TRBJ2-7	TRBV28	-	-	CASSLGFKPGQPSSYEQYF	TGTGCCAGCAGTTTAGGATTCAAGCCCGGACAGCCCTCTTCCTACGAGCAGTACTTC
TRBJ2-2	TRBV4-3	-	TRBD1	CASSQTGATGELFF	TGCGCCAGCAGCCAGACAGGGGCCACCGGGGAGCTGTTTTTT
TRBJ1-5	TRBV6-5	-	TRBD1	CASRQQGGSNQPQHF	TGTGCCAGCAGACAACAGGGGGGTAGCAATCAGCCCCAGCATTTT
TRBJ2-3	TRBV7-2	-	-	CASSSYTDTQYF	TGTGCCAGCAGCTCCTACACAGATACGCAGTATTTT
TRBJ1-1	TRBV7-8	-	-	CASSSSTGSTEAFF	TGTGCCAGCAGTTCATCAACAGGGAGCACTGAAGCTTTCTTT
TRBJ2-5	TRBV6-5	-	TRBD2	CASSMTSGPQETQYF	TGTGCCAGCAGTATGACTAGCGGTCCCCAAGAGACCCAGTACTTC
TRBJ1-1	TRBV11-2	-	-	CASSLAGNTEAFF	TGTGCCAGCAGCTTGGCAGGGAACACTGAAGCTTTCTTT
TRBJ1-5	TRBV14	-	-	CASSHRGGDSNQPQHF	TGTGCCAGCAGCCACAGGGGAGGGGATAGCAATCAGCCCCAGCATTTT
TRBJ1-1	TRBV6-1	once	-	CASSEAAEAFF	TGTGCCAGCAGTGAAGCGGCAGAAGCTTTCTTT
TRBJ2-7	TRBV28	-	TRBD1	CASEPGQGYEQYF	TGTGCCAGCGAACCGGGACAGGGTTACGAGCAGTACTTC
TRBJ1-1	TRBV5-1	-	-	CASRQTGMNTEAFF	TGCGCCAGCAGGCAGACAGGCATGAACACTGAAGCTTTCTTT